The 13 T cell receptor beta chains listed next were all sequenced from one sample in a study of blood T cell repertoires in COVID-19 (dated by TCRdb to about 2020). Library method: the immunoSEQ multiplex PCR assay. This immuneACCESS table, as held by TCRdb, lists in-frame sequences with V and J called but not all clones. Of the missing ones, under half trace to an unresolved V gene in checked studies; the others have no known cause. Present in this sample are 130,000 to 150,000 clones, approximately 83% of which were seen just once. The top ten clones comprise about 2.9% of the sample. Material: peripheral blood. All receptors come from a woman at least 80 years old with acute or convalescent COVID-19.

CDR3 protein: CASTMSYEQYF. The CDR3 bases are TGTGCCAGCACTATGTCCTACGAGCAGTACTTC. V usage is TRBV6-6 and J usage is TRBJ2-7; D is uncertain. Germline V CDR1 and CDR2: MNHNY, SVGAGI (reference sequence). The CDR3 covers 11 residues. V dropped 7 bases and J dropped 1 base, with 5 bases sitting between them.

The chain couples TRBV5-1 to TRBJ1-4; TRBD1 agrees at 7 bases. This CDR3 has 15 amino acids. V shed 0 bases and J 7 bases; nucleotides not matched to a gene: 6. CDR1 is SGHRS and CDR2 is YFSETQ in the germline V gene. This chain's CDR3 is CASSLGGTALEKLFF. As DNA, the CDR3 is TGCGCCAGCAGCTTGGGAGGGACAGCCCTTGAAAAACTGTTTTTT.

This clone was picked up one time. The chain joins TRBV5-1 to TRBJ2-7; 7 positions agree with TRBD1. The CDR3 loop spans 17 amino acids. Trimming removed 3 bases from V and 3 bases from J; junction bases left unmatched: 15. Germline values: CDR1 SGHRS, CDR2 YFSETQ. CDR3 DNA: TGCGCCAGCAGCTCGCTTTATAAGGGGGCAAGGAGCTACGAGCAGTACTTC. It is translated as CASSSLYKGARSYEQYF.

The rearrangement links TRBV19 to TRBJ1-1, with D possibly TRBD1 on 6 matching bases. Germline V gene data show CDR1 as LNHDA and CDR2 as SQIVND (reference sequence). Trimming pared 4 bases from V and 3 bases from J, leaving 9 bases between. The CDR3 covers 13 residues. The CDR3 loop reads CASSTRQDTEAFF. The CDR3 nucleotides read TGTGCCAGTAGTACCCGACAGGACACTGAAGCTTTCTTT.

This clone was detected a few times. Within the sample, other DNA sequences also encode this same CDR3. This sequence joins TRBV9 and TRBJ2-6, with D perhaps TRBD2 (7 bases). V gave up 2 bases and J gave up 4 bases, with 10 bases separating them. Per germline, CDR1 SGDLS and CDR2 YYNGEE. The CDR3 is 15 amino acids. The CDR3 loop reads CASSVAGAGANVLTF. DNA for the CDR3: TGTGCCAGCAGCGTCGCGGGGGCGGGGGCCAACGTCCTGACTTTC.

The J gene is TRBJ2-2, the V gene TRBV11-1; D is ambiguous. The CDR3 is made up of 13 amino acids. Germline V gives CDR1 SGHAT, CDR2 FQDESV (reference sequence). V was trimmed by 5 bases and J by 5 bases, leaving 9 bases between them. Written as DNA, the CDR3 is TGTGCCAGCAGCGGGCGCAGGACCGGGGAGCTGTTTTTT. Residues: CASSGRRTGELFF.

As DNA, the CDR3 is TGTGCCAGTACCCCGTCCAGGGGGAAATGGCCCCAGCATTTT. The encoded protein is CASTPSRGKWPQHF. The V call is TRBV19, the J call TRBJ1-5; TRBD1 matches 7 bases. The CDR3 spans 14 residues. The ends lost 7 bases at V and 9 bases at J; junction bases unmatched: 12. CDR1 and CDR2 from the germline V gene are LNHDA and SQIVND (reference sequence).

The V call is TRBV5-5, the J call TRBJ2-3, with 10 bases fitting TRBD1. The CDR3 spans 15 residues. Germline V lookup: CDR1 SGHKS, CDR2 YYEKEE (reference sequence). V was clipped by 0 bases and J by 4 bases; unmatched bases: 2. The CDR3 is CASSLVGQGADTQYF. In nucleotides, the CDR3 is TGTGCCAGCAGCTTGGTAGGACAGGGGGCAGATACGCAGTATTTT.

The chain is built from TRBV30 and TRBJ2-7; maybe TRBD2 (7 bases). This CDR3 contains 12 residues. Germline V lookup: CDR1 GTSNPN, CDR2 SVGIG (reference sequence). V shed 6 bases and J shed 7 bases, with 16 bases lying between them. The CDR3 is CACAGGRGEQYF. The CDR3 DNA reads TGTGCCTGCGCCGGGGGGCGGGGGGAGCAGTACTTC.

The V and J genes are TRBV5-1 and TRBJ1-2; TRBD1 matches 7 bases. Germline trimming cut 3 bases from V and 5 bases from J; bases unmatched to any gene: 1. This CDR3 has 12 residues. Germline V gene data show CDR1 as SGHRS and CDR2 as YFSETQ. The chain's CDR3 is CASSSTGYGYTF. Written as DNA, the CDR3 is TGCGCCAGCAGCTCGACAGGGTATGGCTACACCTTC.

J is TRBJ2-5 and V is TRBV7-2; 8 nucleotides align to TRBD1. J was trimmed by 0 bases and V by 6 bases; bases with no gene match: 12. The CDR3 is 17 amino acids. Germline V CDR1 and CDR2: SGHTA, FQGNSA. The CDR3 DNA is TGTGCCAGCAGGGGTCACTCGACAGGGGCATACCAAGAGACCCAGTACTTC. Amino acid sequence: CASRGHSTGAYQETQYF.

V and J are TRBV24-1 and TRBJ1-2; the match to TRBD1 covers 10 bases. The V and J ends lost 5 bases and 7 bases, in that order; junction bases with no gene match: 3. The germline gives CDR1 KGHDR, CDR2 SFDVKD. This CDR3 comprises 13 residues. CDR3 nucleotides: TGTGCCACCAGTGTGGGACAGGGGACTGGCTACACCTTC. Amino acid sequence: CATSVGQGTGYTF.

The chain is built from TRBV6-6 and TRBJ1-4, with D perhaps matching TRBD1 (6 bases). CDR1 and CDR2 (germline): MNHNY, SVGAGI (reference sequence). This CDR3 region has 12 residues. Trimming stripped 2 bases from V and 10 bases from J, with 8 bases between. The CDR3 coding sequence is TGTGCCAGCAGTTACGGGGGCGGAAAACTGTTTTTT. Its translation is CASSYGGGKLFF.